This entry describes one TCR beta chain. Trimming removed 3 bases at V and 6 bases at J, with 12 bases between. CDR3 size: 13 residues. The germline V gene encodes CDR1 LGHDT and CDR2 YNNKEL (reference sequence). The data originate from a study of blood T cell repertoires in COVID-19. As for the study in general: Acute and convalescent COVID-19 samples came from the United States, Italy and Spain. PBMCs, B-cell-depleted T cells, or T cells provided the cDNA or gDNA that made up the material.

Original analysis: Amplifying reference gene primers gave estimates of nucleated cell counts. Here immunoSEQ multiplex PCR was the method, and the copy in TCRdb shows in-frame clones only, minus some. The V and J calls and clone size come from that table; D and trimming were worked out from the DNA. This table holds approximately 68,000 clones, approximately 80% found once. The V call is TRBV3-1 (or the pseudogene TRBV3-2), the J call TRBJ2-7; D is perhaps TRBD1 (6 bases). Sequencing was carried out using peripheral blood. This clonotype was obtained from an older woman with acute or convalescent COVID-19. The CDR3 sequence is CASSHNREGEQYF. The CDR3 nucleotides are TGTGCCAGCAGCCACAACAGGGAAGGCGAGCAGTACTTC.